These 24 T cell receptor beta chains originate from one sample sequenced in a study of CD8 T cells in Susac syndrome. RNA, at roughly 0.5 to 1 ug, was reverse transcribed with random hexamers. TCRdb independently ran MiXCR on the immunoSEQ multiplex PCR reads; one entry per CDR3 protein. The sample has about 180,000 distinct CDR3 sequences, roughly 92% seen once; the top ten hold around 0.097%. The sequencing input was CD4+ T cells from PBMCs. These receptors came from a human donor with multiple sclerosis.

This clonotype was detected a few times. This chain links TRBV6-1 with TRBJ1-1; D is possibly TRBD1 (5 bases). The CDR3 totals 15 residues. Germline V gene data show CDR1 as MNHNS and CDR2 as SASEGT. V was trimmed by 0 bases and J by 4 bases, leaving 12 bases between them. CDR3 sequence: CASSEARGVITEAFF. The CDR3 DNA follows: TGTGCCAGCAGTGAAGCGCGAGGGGTCATCACTGAAGCTTTCTTT.

The V and J genes are TRBV6-6 and TRBJ2-7; the match to TRBD1 covers 7 bases. Unmatched junction bases numbered 13, after V lost 5 bases and J lost 3 bases. The CDR3 has 16 residues. The germline V gene encodes CDR1 MNHNY and CDR2 SVGAGI (reference sequence). Here the CDR3 reads CASSLPYYRGGYEQYF. DNA for the CDR3: TGTGCCAGCAGTCTCCCGTATTACAGGGGCGGCTACGAGCAGTACTTC.

This chain joins TRBV29-1 and TRBJ2-7; D is possibly TRBD2 (7 bases). The CDR3 contains 14 residues. Trimming removed 4 bases from V and 4 bases from J, with 17 bases in between. Germline V gene data show CDR1 as SQVTM and CDR2 as ANQGSEA. For the CDR3, the DNA is TGCAGCGTTGGGGGGGGCAGGTATACTTACGAGCAGTACTTC. Amino acid sequence: CSVGGGRYTYEQYF.

The genes are TRBV3-1 and TRBJ2-5; D ambiguous. The V end lost 0 bases, the J end lost 1 base, and 6 bases lay between the germline ends. The CDR3 runs to 14 residues. Germline CDR1 LGHDT, CDR2 YNNKEL (reference sequence). The CDR3 nucleotides are TGTGCCAGCAGCCAAGATACGGTCCAAGAGACCCAGTACTTC. This sequence encodes CASSQDTVQETQYF.

CDR3 DNA sequence: TGTGCCAGCAGCTTAGATCGCCCAGAGTACAATGAGCAGTTCTTC. Its translation: CASSLDRPEYNEQFF. The V call is TRBV11-2, the J call TRBJ2-1; D gene uncertain. Trimming took off 0 bases at V and 4 bases at J, with 10 bases between the two ends. Per germline, CDR1 SGHAT and CDR2 FQNNGV. This CDR3 spans 15 amino acids.

The chain is built from TRBV12-3 or TRBV12-4 and TRBJ2-5; 9 bases agree with TRBD2. The CDR3 length is 14 residues. J gave up 4 bases and V 10 bases, and 10 bases lay outside the gene matches. Here the CDR3 reads CATRGGAGGETQYF. DNA for the CDR3: TGTGCCACCCGAGGAGGAGCGGGAGGAGAGACCCAGTACTTC.

V is TRBV30 and J is TRBJ2-5; D possibly corresponds to TRBD2 (6 bases). Trimming left V 0 bases short and J 5 bases short, with 7 bases between. Per germline, CDR1 GTSNPN and CDR2 SVGIG (reference sequence). The CDR3 runs 12 residues. The CDR3 region is CAWSVGGETQYF. CDR3 in DNA: TGTGCCTGGAGTGTAGGAGGGGAGACCCAGTACTTC.

This clonotype came up once. The chain combines TRBV7-2 with TRBJ2-7; tentative D call: TRBD2 (5 bases). Trimming removed 1 base at V and 1 base at J, with 14 bases between. Per the germline V gene, CDR1 is SGHTA and CDR2 is FQGNSA. CDR3 length: 16 residues. This chain's CDR3 is CASSLGTLSASYEQYF. CDR3 sequence (DNA): TGTGCCAGCAGCTTAGGAACCCTTAGCGCTTCCTACGAGCAGTACTTC.

V gene TRBV7-2 combines with J gene TRBJ2-7, with TRBD2 as a possible D gene (6 bases). Germline V gives CDR1 SGHTA, CDR2 FQGNSA. This CDR3 is built from 14 residues. Trimming shortened V by 5 bases and J by 7 bases, and 18 bases separated the two germline ends. CDR3 sequence: CASSRREAAREQYF. CDR3 bases: TGTGCCAGCAGCCGCAGGGAGGCCGCCCGGGAGCAGTACTTC.

V is TRBV10-3 and J is TRBJ2-1; D may be TRBD1 (5 bases). V lost 7 bases to trimming and J lost 5 bases, with 15 bases between them. This CDR3 has 14 amino acids. Per germline, CDR1 ENHRY and CDR2 SYGVKD. In nucleotides, the CDR3 is TGTGCCATCAATGAACTGGGGCTGGACAATGAGCAGTTCTTC. Amino acids: CAINELGLDNEQFF.

The chain has TRBV7-3 and TRBJ2-5; 10 bases map to TRBD2. The CDR3 is made up of 16 amino acids. Germline loops: CDR1 SGHTA, CDR2 FQGTGA. Trimming cost V 2 bases and J 4 bases; bases outside gene matches: 7. The CDR3 protein is CASSLRSGGAGETQYF. CDR3 nucleotides: TGTGCCAGCAGCTTACGGAGCGGGGGGGCCGGAGAGACCCAGTACTTC.

This clonotype was detected only a few times. This chain links TRBV18 with TRBJ2-7, with 7 bases lining up with TRBD2. From germline, CDR1 is KGHSH and CDR2 LQKENI. This CDR3 region has 17 residues. Trimming removed 2 bases from V and 1 base from J; junction bases left unmatched: 11. The CDR3 is CASSPKPPASGSYEQYF. DNA for the CDR3: TGTGCCAGCTCACCAAAACCTCCGGCTAGCGGATCCTACGAGCAGTACTTC. Drawing the rest from reference TRBV18 and TRBJ2-7, the complete variable domain is NAGVMQNPRHLVRRRGQEARLRCSPMKGHSHVYWYRQLPEEGLKFMVYLQKENIIDESGMPKERFSAEFPKEGPSILRIQQVVRGDSAAYFCASSPKPPASGSYEQYFGPGTRLTVT.

The chain is built from TRBV20-1 and TRBJ2-7; weak D call: TRBD1 (6 bases). This CDR3 spans 13 amino acids. V was clipped by 2 bases and J by 1 base, with 9 bases between them. Germline V CDR1 and CDR2: DFQATT, SNEGSKA (reference sequence). The DNA of the CDR3 is TGCAGTGCTAGATACGGACAGTCCTACGAGCAGTACTTC. Protein product: CSARYGQSYEQYF.

The CDR3 DNA reads TGCGCCAGCAGCTTGAATTCCGGAGACGGCGGGGAGCTGTTTTTT. Translating gives CASSLNSGDGGELFF. V usage is TRBV5-1 and J usage is TRBJ2-2; no firm D call. The germline V gene encodes CDR1 SGHRS and CDR2 YFSETQ. This CDR3 spans 15 amino acids. Trimming stripped 1 base from V and 7 bases from J, with 14 bases between.

As for this clonotype: An end of the junction does not agree with germline; a read error may underlie this. For the CDR3, the DNA is TGTGCCAGCAGTTCAGTAGCGGGACAAGAGGCCCAGTACTTC. Protein: CASSSVAGQEAQYF. The gene calls are TRBV12-3 or TRBV12-4 and TRBJ2-5; 8 positions agree with TRBD2. This CDR3 region has 14 residues.

V is TRBV18 and J is TRBJ2-7; 9 nucleotides agree with TRBD1. The CDR3 consists of 14 residues. Germline-derived CDR1 and CDR2 are KGHSH and LQKENI. J was trimmed by 2 bases and V by 4 bases; bases with no gene match: 3. The CDR3 region is CASSQGQGAYEQYF. CDR3 coding DNA: TGTGCCAGCTCACAGGGACAGGGAGCCTACGAGCAGTACTTC.

The chain is built from TRBV12-3 or TRBV12-4 and TRBJ1-3; weak D call: TRBD1 (6 bases). CDR3 length: 15 residues. Trimming took off 10 bases at V and 2 bases at J, with 18 bases between the two ends. Written as DNA, the CDR3 is TGTGCCATACACCCAGGGTCAGGGGCTGGAAACACCATATATTTT. It specifies CAIHPGSGAGNTIYF.

This clonotype was found once. This chain joins TRBV28 and TRBJ1-5, with D tentatively TRBD1 (5 bases). The germline gives CDR1 MDHEN, CDR2 SYDVKM. V was shortened by 7 bases and J by 4 bases, with 14 bases between the two germline ends. This CDR3 is built from 14 residues. The CDR3 protein is CASMFGGRNQPQHF. In DNA, the CDR3 is TGTGCCAGCATGTTCGGGGGTAGAAATCAGCCCCAGCATTTT. Complete variable domain (other parts from reference TRBV28 and TRBJ1-5): DVKVTQSSRYLVKRTGEKVFLECVQDMDHENMFWYRQDPGLGLRLIYFSYDVKMKEKGDIPEGYSVSREKKERFSLILESASTNQTSMYLCASMFGGRNQPQHFGDGTRLSIL.

The chain carries TRBV2 and TRBJ2-7, with 12 nucleotides matching TRBD1. Germline values: CDR1 SNHLY, CDR2 FYNNEI. The V gene end was trimmed by 5 bases and the J gene end by 5 bases; junction bases not matched to a gene: 7. This CDR3 is 15 amino acids long. This chain's CDR3 is CASSPLGQGAHEQYF. The CDR3 region has the DNA TGTGCCAGCAGTCCCCTGGGACAGGGGGCACACGAGCAGTACTTC.

The chain links TRBV18 to TRBJ1-6; possible D gene TRBD1, 6 bases. Trimming took 4 bases from V and 0 from J, leaving 7 bases between them. The CDR3 has 15 residues. Looked up from germline, CDR1 is KGHSH and CDR2 is LQKENI. The CDR3, as DNA: TGTGCCAGCTCACGAGGGGGCTCCTATAATTCACCCCTCCACTTT. Residues: CASSRGGSYNSPLHF.

The gene calls are TRBV4-2 and TRBJ1-2; unclear D gene. The CDR3 loop spans 15 amino acids. Germline V lookup: CDR1 LGHNA, CDR2 YNFKEQ. V shed 0 bases and J shed 1 base, with 9 bases lying between them. The DNA for the CDR3 is TGTGCCAGCAGCCAAGATTTACAGAGTAACTATGGCTACACCTTC. Its protein is CASSQDLQSNYGYTF.

The V gene is TRBV5-4, the J gene TRBJ2-5; D unclear. V was cut by 0 bases and J by 4 bases, with 10 bases left in between. Germline values: CDR1 SGHNT, CDR2 YYREEE (reference sequence). The CDR3 runs to 14 residues. The CDR3 nucleotides read TGTGCCAGCAGCTTGGAAGGGAAGGCAGAGACCCAGTACTTC. It specifies CASSLEGKAETQYF.

V usage is TRBV7-2 and J usage is TRBJ1-5; no firm D call. This CDR3 spans 13 amino acids. V lost 5 bases and J 6 bases, leaving 11 bases between the germline ends. Germline V gene sequence: CDR1 SGHTA, CDR2 FQGNSA. CDR3 amino acids: CASSQDPGQPQHF. As DNA, the CDR3 is TGTGCCAGCAGCCAAGACCCGGGTCAGCCCCAGCATTTT.

V and J are TRBV5-6 and TRBJ1-1; D is ambiguous. Germline lookup yields CDR1 SGHDT and CDR2 YYEEEE. This CDR3 contains 14 residues. V was trimmed by 4 bases and J by 8 bases, leaving 18 bases between them. The CDR3 loop reads CASSTSYTLREAFF. CDR3 nucleotide sequence: TGTGCCAGCAGCACCAGTTACACGCTTCGAGAAGCTTTCTTT.